This passage covers 29 T cell receptor beta chains from one sample sequenced in a study of cytomegalovirus exposure and HLA in healthy donors. This table comes from immunoSEQ multiplex PCR, and its TCRdb copy is limited to in-frame clones, with some not included. The sample includes approximately 170,000 clones, roughly 84% seen only once; the top ten take about 9.4%. The sample was PBMCs. These TCRs come from a man aged 30-40 years in good health and CMV-seropositive.

This sequence joins TRBV7-9 and TRBJ2-5; tentative D call: TRBD2 (7 bases). V lost 5 bases and J 4 bases, leaving 17 bases between the germline ends. The CDR3 sequence is 15 residues long. CDR1 SEHNR and CDR2 FQNEAQ come from the germline V gene (reference sequence). This chain's CDR3 is CASSPQEGGRETQYF. The CDR3 DNA sequence: TGTGCCAGCAGCCCCCAGGAGGGGGGGAGAGAGACCCAGTACTTC.

The genes are TRBV5-4 and TRBJ2-1; 8 nucleotides line up with TRBD2. Germline trimming cut 0 bases from V and 4 bases from J; bases unmatched to any gene: 12. Germline CDR1 SGHNT, CDR2 YYREEE (reference sequence). The CDR3 is 18 amino acids. Here the CDR3 DNA reads TGTGCCAGCAGCTTGGGCCTAGCGGGCCTCCTGCCTTACAATGAGCAGTTCTTC. Its protein product is CASSLGLAGLLPYNEQFF.

The chain employs TRBV11-2 and TRBJ1-1; D is unclear. Per the germline V gene, CDR1 is SGHAT and CDR2 is FQNNGV. The V end lost 4 bases, the J end lost 5 bases, and 8 bases lay between the germline ends. The CDR3 contains 12 residues. CDR3 residues: CASSSPGTEAFF. Written as DNA, the CDR3 is TGTGCCAGCAGCTCTCCGGGGACTGAAGCTTTCTTT.

The chain carries TRBV7-9 and TRBJ2-1; D call uncertain. Looked up from germline, CDR1 is SEHNR and CDR2 is FQNEAQ (reference sequence). Trimming cost V 2 bases and J 7 bases, with 9 bases left between them. There are 13 residues in the CDR3. The CDR3: CASSLSSTNEQFF. DNA of the CDR3: TGTGCCAGCAGCTTATCAAGCACTAATGAGCAGTTCTTC.

This chain joins TRBV15 and TRBJ1-5; perhaps TRBD1 as D (5 bases). V lost 3 bases to trimming and J lost 3 bases, with 12 bases between them. This CDR3 comprises 15 residues. The V gene's germline CDR1 is LNHNV and CDR2 YYDKDF (reference sequence). DNA of the CDR3: TGTGCCACCAGCAGGATGGGGGGTAACAATCAGCCCCAGCATTTT. This codes for CATSRMGGNNQPQHF. Combining the CDR3 with reference TRBV15 and TRBJ1-5 gives the whole variable domain DAMVIQNPRYQVTQFGKPVTLSCSQTLNHNVMYWYQQKSSQAPKLLFHYYDKDFNNEADTPDNFQSRRPNTSFCFLDIRSPGLGDTAMYLCATSRMGGNNQPQHFGDGTRLSIL.

Regarding this clone: Other DNA sequences in the sample encode the same CDR3. This sequence joins TRBV6-6 and TRBJ1-2; D perhaps matches TRBD1 (5 bases). The V gene's germline CDR1 is MNHNY and CDR2 SVGAGI (reference sequence). Trimming took off 2 bases at V and 3 bases at J, with 7 bases between the two ends. This CDR3 is 13 amino acids long. This CDR3 is CASSYTGDYGYTF. The CDR3 DNA reads TGTGCCAGCAGTTACACAGGAGACTATGGCTACACCTTC.

The rearrangement links TRBV19 to TRBJ2-7; 9 nucleotides line up with TRBD1. The CDR3 length is 14 residues. Trimming at V came to 9 bases and at J to 1 base, leaving 7 bases not matched to a gene. CDR1 LNHDA and CDR2 SQIVND come from the germline V gene (reference sequence). The CDR3 sequence is CASRRGQGSYEQYF. The CDR3, as DNA: TGTGCCAGCCGCCGGGGACAGGGTTCCTACGAGCAGTACTTC.

This chain connects TRBV28 to TRBJ2-1, with 9 positions matching TRBD2. This CDR3 has 15 residues. Trimming cost V 6 bases and J 9 bases; bases outside gene matches: 12. CDR1 is MDHEN and CDR2 is SYDVKM in the germline V gene. The CDR3 region has the DNA TGTGCCAGCAGGGACCCCTTAGCGGGAGAGGGTGAGCAGTTCTTC. Its translation: CASRDPLAGEGEQFF.

This chain joins TRBV7-2 and TRBJ2-5; D not certain. Trimming stripped 0 bases from V and 0 bases from J, with 17 bases between. The CDR3 is made up of 18 amino acids. In germline, CDR1 is SGHTA, CDR2 FQGNSA. CDR3 amino acids: CASSLAHGSQPYQETQYF. The CDR3, as DNA: TGTGCCAGCAGCTTAGCGCATGGTAGCCAGCCCTACCAAGAGACCCAGTACTTC. The full variable domain, with the rest looked up from reference TRBV7-2 and TRBJ2-5, is GAGVSQSPSNKVTEKGKDVELRCDPISGHTALYWYRQSLGQGLEFLIYFQGNSAPDKSGLPSDRFSAERTGGSVSTLTIQRTQQEDSAVYLCASSLAHGSQPYQETQYFGPGTRLLVL.

V is TRBV4-3 and J is TRBJ2-7; tentatively, D is TRBD1 (6 bases). Deletions cut 4 bases from V and 5 bases from J, with 15 bases between. Germline CDR1 and CDR2: LGHNA and YSLEER. There are 14 residues in the CDR3. CDR3 region: CASSPLQGNNEQYF. The CDR3 DNA follows: TGCGCCAGCAGCCCCTTACAGGGTAACAACGAGCAGTACTTC.

This chain links TRBV7-8 with TRBJ2-7; maybe TRBD1 (6 bases). V gave up 7 bases and J gave up 5 bases, with 15 bases separating them. The CDR3 consists of 13 residues. Per the germline V gene, CDR1 is SGHVS and CDR2 is FQNEAQ. CDR3 DNA sequence: TGTGCCAGCAAGTTAAGACAGGACGACGAGCAGTACTTC. Translation gives CASKLRQDDEQYF.

V usage is TRBV9 and J usage is TRBJ2-5; 9 bases are shared with TRBD2. V lost 6 bases, J lost 1 base, and 7 bases stayed unmatched. There are 15 residues in the CDR3. The germline gives CDR1 SGDLS, CDR2 YYNGEE. CDR3 bases: TGTGCCAGCACCTCTAGCGGGGTAGCCCAAGAGACCCAGTACTTC. It translates to CASTSSGVAQETQYF.

The V and J genes are TRBV7-8 and TRBJ2-3; 9 positions agree with TRBD1. CDR3 size: 14 residues. Germline CDR1 reads SGHVS; CDR2 reads FQNEAQ. Germline trimming cut 6 bases from V and 6 bases from J; bases unmatched to any gene: 7. The CDR3 region is CASRPDRGADTQYF. DNA for the CDR3: TGTGCCAGCAGACCTGACAGGGGGGCGGATACGCAGTATTTT.

This chain links TRBV2 with TRBJ2-5, with 9 bases that match TRBD1. V lost 2 bases and J lost 4; bases outside the gene matches: 5. This CDR3 comprises 15 residues. The germline gives CDR1 SNHLY, CDR2 FYNNEI. The chain's CDR3 is CASSEPGQGGETQYF. CDR3 in DNA: TGTGCCAGCAGTGAACCGGGACAGGGTGGAGAGACCCAGTACTTC.

This rearrangement joins TRBV9 to TRBJ2-1; a possible D gene is TRBD2 (6 bases). Trimming shortened V by 3 bases and J by 0 bases, and 10 bases separated the two germline ends. This CDR3 comprises 15 residues. CDR1 SGDLS and CDR2 YYNGEE come from the germline V gene. The CDR3 here is CASSAGLSSYNEQFF. CDR3 in DNA: TGTGCCAGCAGCGCCGGACTAAGCTCCTACAATGAGCAGTTCTTC.

CDR3 in amino acids: CASSLVAAYNEQFF. DNA of the CDR3: TGTGCCAGCAGCTTAGTAGCGGCCTACAATGAGCAGTTCTTC. The V and J genes are TRBV7-8 and TRBJ2-1; TRBD2 might be the D (6 bases). The CDR3 runs to 14 residues. V dropped 1 base and J dropped 2 bases, with 6 bases sitting between them. CDR1 SGHVS and CDR2 FQNEAQ come from the germline V gene. The full variable domain, with the rest looked up from reference TRBV7-8 and TRBJ2-1, is GAGVSQSPRYKVAKRGQDVALRCDPISGHVSLFWYQQALGQGPEFLTYFQNEAQLDKSGLPSDRFFAERPEGSVSTLKIQRTQQEDSAVYLCASSLVAAYNEQFFGPGTRLTVL.

This chain links TRBV5-4 with TRBJ2-3; no firm D call. Germline V lookup: CDR1 SGHNT, CDR2 YYREEE (reference sequence). The CDR3 loop spans 16 amino acids. The V gene lost 4 bases and the J gene lost 2 bases, with 17 bases spanning the gap. The CDR3 nucleotides read TGTGCCAGCAGCCCAGGAAGAACAGTTAACACAGATACGCAGTATTTT. It encodes CASSPGRTVNTDTQYF.

In this sample, this clone turned up a few times. This chain uses TRBV10-2 with TRBJ2-7; 14 bases line up with TRBD2. The CDR3 runs to 14 residues. The V gene end was trimmed by 11 bases and the J gene end by 6 bases; junction bases not matched to a gene: 9. Germline CDR1 reads WSHSY; CDR2 reads SAAADI. CDR3 nucleotide sequence: TGCGCCGCCCGACTAGCGGGAGGGCCTGGCGAGCAGTACTTC. Its protein is CAARLAGGPGEQYF.

The sample holds one count of this clone. This chain uses TRBV7-4 with TRBJ1-5; D call uncertain. Germline loops: CDR1 SGHVT, CDR2 SQSDAQ. Trimming took 2 bases from V and 6 from J, leaving 8 bases between them. CDR3 length equals 13 residues. CDR3 amino acids: CASSLWRVQPQHF. The CDR3 DNA is TGTGCCAGCAGCTTATGGAGGGTTCAGCCCCAGCATTTT.

J is TRBJ2-1 and V is TRBV13; 12 nucleotides agree with TRBD2. The trim removed 4 bases at V and 0 bases at J, leaving 19 bases unmatched. Germline V gene lookup returns CDR1 PRHDT and CDR2 FYEKMQ (reference sequence). The CDR3 loop spans 22 amino acids. The DNA for the CDR3 is TGTGCCAGCAGCTCCCTCCAATCGCGACTAGCGGGAGACCCAAGCTCCTACAATGAGCAGTTCTTC. Translating it yields CASSSLQSRLAGDPSSYNEQFF.

The genes are TRBV6-1 and TRBJ2-7; D is possibly TRBD1 (6 bases). The CDR3 runs 12 residues. V lost 7 bases and J 6 bases, leaving 13 bases between the germline ends. From germline, CDR1 is MNHNS and CDR2 SASEGT. The CDR3 bases are TGTGCCAGCACGTGGCAGGGGACCGAGCAGTACTTC. This gives the protein CASTWQGTEQYF.

The chain has TRBV9 and TRBJ2-2; maybe TRBD1 (5 bases). Germline V lookup: CDR1 SGDLS, CDR2 YYNGEE. The CDR3 loop spans 18 amino acids. V was clipped by 0 bases and J by 4 bases, with 19 bases between them. The chain's CDR3 is CASSVGSVLLTATGELFF. The CDR3 nucleotides are TGTGCCAGCAGCGTAGGGTCAGTGTTGCTGACAGCCACCGGGGAGCTGTTTTTT.

As to this clone: One end of the junction fails to match germline, which may point to a read error. The chain joins TRBV19 to TRBJ2-1, with 11 bases identical to TRBD2. The CDR3 is 14 residues long. Germline V lookup: CDR1 LNHDA, CDR2 SQIVND (reference sequence). CDR3 amino acids: CASTTSGSYHEQFF. CDR3 nucleotides: TGTGCCAGCACAACTAGCGGGAGCTACCATGAGCAGTTCTTC.

The chain links TRBV25-1 to TRBJ2-7; 7 bases are a match to TRBD1. The CDR3 consists of 12 residues. Germline V gene lookup returns CDR1 MGHDK and CDR2 SYGVNS. V was pared by 8 bases and J by 3 bases, with 4 bases of the junction left unmatched. CDR3 DNA: TGTGCCAGCGCAGGGACAGTCTACGAGCAGTACTTC. This translates into CASAGTVYEQYF.

The rearrangement joins TRBV11-2 to TRBJ2-1; maybe TRBD1 (8 bases). Per the germline V gene, CDR1 is SGHAT and CDR2 is FQNNGV. Trimming cost V 5 bases and J 4 bases, with 21 bases left between them. The CDR3 is 17 amino acids. CDR3 residues: CASSPTGGTNPYNEQFF. The DNA for the CDR3 is TGTGCCAGCAGCCCAACAGGGGGGACTAATCCATACAATGAGCAGTTCTTC.

The chain has TRBV19 and TRBJ2-1, with D possibly matching TRBD2 (6 bases). The CDR3 has 14 amino acids. CDR1 is LNHDA and CDR2 is SQIVND in the germline V gene (reference sequence). The V end was cut by 7 bases, the J end by 4 bases, with 14 bases between. CDR3 sequence: CASTPSETYNEQFF. CDR3 DNA sequence: TGTGCCAGTACACCTAGCGAGACTTACAATGAGCAGTTCTTC.

This clone was detected only a few times. V usage is TRBV30 and J usage is TRBJ1-5; 8 nucleotides align to TRBD1. CDR1 and CDR2 from the germline V gene are GTSNPN and SVGIG (reference sequence). The CDR3 is 13 residues long. Unmatched junction bases numbered 2, after V lost 3 bases and J lost 4 bases. CDR3 region: CAWSWTGNQPQHF. CDR3 DNA: TGTGCCTGGAGCTGGACAGGGAATCAGCCCCAGCATTTT.

The J gene is TRBJ2-3, the V gene TRBV29-1, with 10 bases that match TRBD2. This CDR3 contains 14 residues. CDR1 is SQVTM, CDR2 ANQGSEA, per germline. V shed 4 bases, J shed 0 bases, and the junction held 1 base outside the gene matches. The CDR3 loop is CSVASGGSTDTQYF. In DNA form, the CDR3 reads TGCAGCGTTGCTAGCGGGGGAAGCACAGATACGCAGTATTTT.

The genes are TRBV11-2 and TRBJ1-1, with 12 bases identical to TRBD1. CDR1 and CDR2 (germline): SGHAT, FQNNGV. This CDR3 contains 15 residues. J lost 3 bases, V lost 5 bases, and 4 bases had no gene match. The CDR3 sequence is CASSPGQGAHTEAFF. In DNA, the CDR3 is TGTGCCAGCAGCCCGGGACAGGGGGCACACACTGAAGCTTTCTTT.